This TCR beta chain was profiled in a study of a mutant IDH1 vaccine in newly diagnosed glioma (dated by TCRdb to the early 2020s). About the study as a whole: In the chemotherapy-containing groups, vaccination started alongside temozolomide cycles, whereas in patients who had radiotherapy alone it started 4-6 weeks after radiotherapy. Six visits were used for peripheral blood collection: V03 (baseline), V05, V07, V10, V12 and V13. Prior to enrollment, patients had been given standard therapy consisting of radiotherapy alone, temozolomide alone, or radiochemotherapy with temozolomide, with the combination given to most patients. Of the approximately 30 treated patients, 62.5% were male and 37.5% were female, and the mean age was approximately 40 years. The week-35 safety follow-up was designated visit V12, and the week-47 end of study was designated visit V13. For exploratory analyses, longitudinal TCRB deep sequencing was carried out in 25 treated patients wherever samples were available. What the authors observed across the whole study: Immune responses induced by the vaccine were seen in more than 85% of patients across multiple MHC alleles. Pseudoprogression appeared unrelated to alterations in the top peripheral T cell clonotypes detected by TCRB sequencing. According to the authors, sample limitations meant that analyses of patient blood samples could not be reproduced. Selection of PBMC samples for TCRB deep sequencing was based on availability.

Explained via the paper, the time point label denotes: week 35, safety follow-up. Every vaccine dose consisted of 300 ug of a 20-mer mutant IDH1 peptide in Montanide, administered subcutaneously together with topical imiquimod. Patients were given eight vaccinations, in weeks 1, 3, 5, 7, 11, 15, 19 and 23, which matched visits V03 through V10. Donors had newly diagnosed WHO grade 3 or 4 IDH1-mutant astrocytomas with loss of nuclear ATRX. The samples were drawn from NOA16, a multicentre, single-arm, open-label phase I trial in Germany that tested a mutant IDH1 peptide vaccine in humans for the first time. Genomic DNA for TCRB sequencing was isolated from EDTA blood with the DNeasy Blood and Tissue Kit. About this clone: The antigen it recognizes is unknown. Base quality data are lacking; no much larger clone is found one base away.

V sheds 1 base and J sheds 5 bases, leaving 5 bases between their ends. Including the terminal cysteine and phenylalanine, the CDR3 comprises 12 residues. The entry retains the CDR3 DNA only, 36 bases that are in frame from base 1. In the germline V gene, CDR1 corresponds to SGHTA and CDR2 to FQGNSA. The receptor library was made with the immunoSEQ multiplex PCR assay. The hsTCRB Kit was used according to the manufacturer's protocol to amplify rearranged TCR beta chain sequences. TCRB libraries were sequenced on an Illumina MiSeq. The authors' analysis ran thus. Demultiplexing, trimming and gene mapping were performed with the kit vendor's proprietary platform. The table was pulled from immuneACCESS by TCRdb, which kept in-frame rearrangements only. Such tables lose some clones; where checked, under half of the loss comes from unresolved V genes, and the rest has no known cause. V and J calls and clone size come straight from that table; D and trimming were deduced from the DNA. The sample data list around 60,000 clones, and 81% of these were observed just once. Of the sample, under 7% falls within the top ten clones.

This sample comprised PBMCs, obtained from a glioma patient whose treatment included an IDH1 peptide vaccine. The chain joins TRBV7-2 to TRBJ2-5; the D region possibly corresponds to TRBD2 (5 bases align). The receptor comes from a man aged 35 to 55 with glioma. In nucleotides, the sequence is TGTGCCAGCAGCTTAGGGGAGGAGACCCAGTACTTC. Its protein reads: CASSLGEETQYF.